This passage covers 27 T cell receptor beta chains from one sample sequenced in a study of CD8+ T cells in alopecia areata. RNA, once extracted, was reverse transcribed into cDNA for use as the sequencing template. The assay was immunoSEQ multiplex PCR, and TCRdb's table has in-frame clones only and misses some. The sample consists of approximately 150,000 clones, 55% of them appearing once. Sequenced: CD4+ T cells sorted from blood. Receptor source: a human donor in good health.

The V and J genes are TRBV5-4 and TRBJ2-5; D may be TRBD2 (6 bases). V was shortened by 2 bases and J by 2 bases, with 7 bases between the two germline ends. The CDR3 loop spans 13 amino acids. Germline V lookup: CDR1 SGHNT, CDR2 YYREEE (reference sequence). The CDR3 is CASSFRGQETQYF. Written as DNA, the CDR3 is TGTGCCAGCAGCTTTCGGGGGCAAGAGACCCAGTACTTC.

V gene TRBV6-6 combines with J gene TRBJ2-3, with a weak D call TRBD2 (6 bases). The CDR3 runs to 14 residues. The V end was cut by 2 bases, the J end by 3 bases, with 9 bases between. In germline, CDR1 is MNHNY, CDR2 SVGAGI (reference sequence). As DNA, the CDR3 is TGTGCCAGCAGTTACGGGGCGGGAACAGATACGCAGTATTTT. It encodes CASSYGAGTDTQYF.

This clone showed up just a few times. This chain joins TRBV6-5 and TRBJ2-2; TRBD1 matches at 7 bases. Looked up from germline, CDR1 is MNHEY and CDR2 is SVGAGI. J was trimmed by 4 bases and V by 10 bases; bases with no gene match: 6. The CDR3 extends over 13 amino acids. CDR3 bases: TGTGCCACCTTGGGGACAGCCACCGGGGAGCTGTTTTTT. Encoded protein: CATLGTATGELFF.

This rearrangement joins TRBV6-1 to TRBJ2-6, with D possibly matching TRBD2 (6 bases). The germline V gene encodes CDR1 MNHNS and CDR2 SASEGT. This CDR3 comprises 15 residues. The V gene lost 2 bases and the J gene lost 2 bases, with 7 bases spanning the gap. CDR3 nucleotides: TGTGCCAGCAGTGAAAGGAGGGCTGGGGCCAACGTCCTGACTTTC. The encoded protein is CASSERRAGANVLTF.

This clone came up a few times. The V and J genes are TRBV28 and TRBJ2-7, with 7 bases lining up with TRBD2. Trimming removed 8 bases from V and 6 bases from J; junction bases left unmatched: 7. Per germline, CDR1 MDHEN and CDR2 SYDVKM. The CDR3 runs to 12 residues. The CDR3 is CASGTIVGEQYF. CDR3 nucleotide sequence: TGTGCCAGCGGGACTATCGTTGGCGAGCAGTACTTC.

The chain uses TRBV29-1 and TRBJ2-7; 13 bases line up with TRBD2. Trimming at V came to 4 bases and at J to 5 bases, leaving 8 bases not matched to a gene. The length of the CDR3 is 15 residues. Germline assignment: CDR1 SQVTM and CDR2 ANQGSEA. The DNA of the CDR3 is TGCAGCGTTGGAACACTAGCGGGAGGGCTGAACGAGCAGTACTTC. It is translated as CSVGTLAGGLNEQYF.

This clone was seen more than once but under ten times. The rearrangement uses TRBV28 and TRBJ2-7; D may be TRBD2 (5 bases). The V end lost 7 bases, the J end lost 8 bases, and 12 bases lay between the germline ends. CDR3 length equals 11 residues. Germline lookup yields CDR1 MDHEN and CDR2 SYDVKM. For the CDR3, the DNA is TGTGCCAGCACTCGACTCGGGAAGCAGTACTTC. Protein: CASTRLGKQYF.

J is TRBJ1-1 and V is TRBV7-2, with TRBD1 as a possible D gene (6 bases). This CDR3 is built from 16 residues. V was cut by 6 bases and J by 2 bases, with 19 bases left in between. Per the germline V gene, CDR1 is SGHTA and CDR2 is FQGNSA. Written as DNA, the CDR3 is TGTGCCAGCAGTTATAGGGGGAGGCACTTAAACACTGAAGCTTTCTTT. It encodes CASSYRGRHLNTEAFF.

CDR3 region: CATSRAGGSYEQYF. In DNA form, the CDR3 reads TGTGCCACCTCCCGAGCGGGAGGATCCTACGAGCAGTACTTC. This chain connects TRBV28 to TRBJ2-7; 9 nucleotides agree with TRBD2. The germline CDR1 and CDR2 sequences are MDHEN and SYDVKM. The CDR3 has 14 amino acids. Unmatched junction bases numbered 8, after V lost 10 bases and J lost 1 base.

The chain links TRBV15 to TRBJ1-1, with D hard to call. Germline V CDR1 and CDR2: LNHNV, YYDKDF (reference sequence). CDR3 length equals 13 residues. V lost 1 base, J lost 1 base, and 4 bases lay in between. CDR3 region: CATSRVRNTEAFF. The DNA for the CDR3 is TGTGCCACCAGCAGAGTCCGGAACACTGAAGCTTTCTTT.

The rearrangement links TRBV5-1 to TRBJ1-1; D not certain. V lost 2 bases and J lost 6, with 11 bases in between. CDR1 and CDR2 (germline): SGHRS, YFSETQ. CDR3 length equals 13 residues. The CDR3 coding sequence is TGCGCCAGCAGCTTCGGTGGTGGGGCTGAAGCTTTCTTT. It yields the protein CASSFGGGAEAFF.

In this sample, this clone turned up once. CDR3 in DNA: TGTGCCAGTAGTGGCGGGTACAATGAGCAGTTCTTC. This sequence encodes CASSGGYNEQFF. V and J are TRBV30 and TRBJ2-1; possibly TRBD2 for D (5 bases). The CDR3 covers 12 residues. V was pared by 8 bases and J by 4 bases, with 12 bases between. Per germline, CDR1 GTSNPN and CDR2 SVGIG (reference sequence). Based on the CDR3 plus reference TRBV30 and TRBJ2-1, the full variable domain is SQTIHQWPATLVQPVGSPLSLECTVEGTSNPNLYWYRQAAGRGLQLLFYSVGIGQISSEVPQNLSASRPQDRQFILSSKKLLLSDSGFYLCASSGGYNEQFFGPGTRLTVL.

The CDR3 loop reads CAWSVAGGGQPQHF. In DNA, the CDR3 is TGTGCCTGGAGTGTAGCAGGGGGCGGTCAGCCCCAGCATTTT. The chain carries TRBV30 and TRBJ1-5; 8 bases map to TRBD1. This CDR3 is built from 14 residues. CDR1 GTSNPN and CDR2 SVGIG come from the germline V gene (reference sequence). Germline trimming cut 0 bases from V and 6 bases from J; bases unmatched to any gene: 4. Together with reference TRBV30 and TRBJ1-5, the CDR3 gives the full variable domain: SQTIHQWPATLVQPVGSPLSLECTVEGTSNPNLYWYRQAAGRGLQLLFYSVGIGQISSEVPQNLSASRPQDRQFILSSKKLLLSDSGFYLCAWSVAGGGQPQHFGDGTRLSIL.

The chain uses TRBV9 and TRBJ1-5; D possibly corresponds to TRBD1 (5 bases). Trimming took off 0 bases at V and 4 bases at J, with 11 bases between the two ends. The CDR3 covers 15 residues. In germline, CDR1 is SGDLS, CDR2 YYNGEE. The CDR3, as DNA: TGTGCCAGCAGCGTAGGTATAGGGGCAAATCAGCCCCAGCATTTT. Its protein is CASSVGIGANQPQHF.

The CDR3 protein is CASRTGTYGYTF. DNA for the CDR3: TGTGCCAGCAGAACAGGGACATACGGCTACACCTTC. The chain has TRBV2 and TRBJ1-2, with D possibly TRBD1 on 6 matching bases. This CDR3 has 12 residues. The V gene's germline CDR1 is SNHLY and CDR2 FYNNEI. V was trimmed by 6 bases and J by 8 bases, leaving 13 bases between them.

This clone has only one observation. This chain links TRBV30 with TRBJ2-1; no definite D call. The CDR3 is 13 residues long. Trimming cost V 3 bases and J 3 bases, with 9 bases left between them. Germline lookup yields CDR1 GTSNPN and CDR2 SVGIG (reference sequence). CDR3 region: CAWSRTYYNEQFF. DNA for the CDR3: TGTGCCTGGAGCAGGACCTACTACAATGAGCAGTTCTTC. The whole variable domain, filled in from reference TRBV30 and TRBJ2-1, reads SQTIHQWPATLVQPVGSPLSLECTVEGTSNPNLYWYRQAAGRGLQLLFYSVGIGQISSEVPQNLSASRPQDRQFILSSKKLLLSDSGFYLCAWSRTYYNEQFFGPGTRLTVL.

To note about this clone: Other DNA sequences in the sample encode the same CDR3. This chain uses TRBV29-1 with TRBJ1-2, with a weak D call TRBD1 (5 bases). There are 12 residues in the CDR3. Germline lookup yields CDR1 SQVTM and CDR2 ANQGSEA. The germline V and J ends were trimmed by 3 bases and 2 bases, with 7 bases remaining between them. The DNA of the CDR3 is TGCAGCGTTGACGGGGGGAACTATGGCTACACCTTC. Amino acid sequence: CSVDGGNYGYTF.

This clone has a single count. V and J are TRBV29-1 and TRBJ1-4; D is possibly TRBD1 (5 bases). The ends were cut back, 7 bases at V and 6 bases at J, with 9 bases in the middle. Per germline, CDR1 SQVTM and CDR2 ANQGSEA. This CDR3 has 11 residues. CDR3 DNA sequence: TGCAGCGCAGGGCTGGATGAAAAACTGTTTTTT. Translation: CSAGLDEKLFF.

The rearrangement joins TRBV5-1 to TRBJ2-7, with 11 nucleotides matching TRBD2. Looked up from germline, CDR1 is SGHRS and CDR2 is YFSETQ. There are 22 residues in the CDR3. V lost 4 bases and J lost 5; bases outside the gene matches: 29. CDR3 sequence: CASSARKPGLAARGPLRNEQYF. The CDR3 DNA is TGCGCCAGCAGCGCCCGAAAACCGGGACTAGCGGCAAGGGGGCCCTTGAGGAACGAGCAGTACTTC.

This chain links TRBV28 with TRBJ2-3, with D possibly being TRBD2 (5 bases). The CDR3 runs 15 residues. Trimming took 2 bases from V and 0 from J, leaving 9 bases between them. CDR1 is MDHEN, CDR2 SYDVKM, per germline. The CDR3 spells CASSLMRTSTDTQYF. The CDR3 DNA reads TGTGCCAGCAGTTTAATGCGGACTAGCACAGATACGCAGTATTTT. Looking up the rest from reference TRBV28 and TRBJ2-3 gives the full variable domain: DVKVTQSSRYLVKRTGEKVFLECVQDMDHENMFWYRQDPGLGLRLIYFSYDVKMKEKGDIPEGYSVSREKKERFSLILESASTNQTSMYLCASSLMRTSTDTQYFGPGTRLTVL.

The rearrangement uses TRBV7-9 and TRBJ2-7, with 9 bases lining up with TRBD1. Germline V gene data show CDR1 as SEHNR and CDR2 as FQNEAQ (reference sequence). The V segment lost 4 bases and the J segment 1 base; nucleotides outside the gene matches: 5. This CDR3 has 15 residues. CDR3 bases: TGTGCCAGCAGCTCCGGGACAGGGCAGTCCTACGAGCAGTACTTC. This codes for CASSSGTGQSYEQYF.

CDR3 nucleotide sequence: TGCAGCGTCGGACAGTCAACTAGGGAAAAACTGTTTTTT. Its protein product is CSVGQSTREKLFF. The gene calls are TRBV29-1 and TRBJ1-4, with D possibly being TRBD1 (6 bases). The V end lost 6 bases, the J end lost 8 bases, and 16 bases lay between the germline ends. Germline CDR1 is SQVTM and CDR2 is ANQGSEA. The CDR3 covers 13 residues.

The chain links TRBV5-1 to TRBJ1-3; maybe TRBD1 (5 bases). From germline, CDR1 is SGHRS and CDR2 YFSETQ. V lost 4 bases to trimming and J lost 0 bases, with 11 bases between them. This CDR3 has 15 residues. The CDR3 loop is CASSEGRNSGNTIYF. In DNA form, the CDR3 reads TGCGCCAGCAGCGAGGGACGGAACTCTGGAAACACCATATATTTT.

The chain carries TRBV6-5 and TRBJ2-7; D might be TRBD1 (6 bases). CDR3 length: 13 residues. Germline lookup yields CDR1 MNHEY and CDR2 SVGAGI. Trimming shortened V by 5 bases and J by 5 bases, and 13 bases separated the two germline ends. In DNA form, the CDR3 reads TGTGCCAGCAGTGGCAGGGGTACGGACGAGCAGTACTTC. This gives the protein CASSGRGTDEQYF.

Details on this clone: Compared with germline, one end of the junction differs, possibly owing to a read error. The rearrangement links TRBV13 to TRBJ1-2, with 8 bases fitting TRBD1. Looked up from germline, CDR1 is PRHDT and CDR2 is FYEKMQ (reference sequence). The CDR3 is 11 residues long. In DNA form, the CDR3 reads TGTGCCAGCAGCTCCCGGGACAGGAAGAACTTC. Amino acid sequence: CASSSRDRKNF.

The rearrangement links TRBV7-6 to TRBJ2-1; weak D call: TRBD1 (5 bases). The V gene's germline CDR1 is SGHVS and CDR2 FNYEAQ. V was shortened by 6 bases and J by 12 bases, with 15 bases between the two germline ends. The CDR3 is 12 residues long. As DNA, the CDR3 is TGTGCCAGCAGTAGGGGCAATTCGGGGCAGTTCTTC. This gives the protein CASSRGNSGQFF.

The chain joins TRBV6-5 to TRBJ1-5; 7 positions match TRBD1. CDR1 is MNHEY, CDR2 SVGAGI, per germline. The CDR3 is 15 amino acids. J was trimmed by 4 bases and V by 5 bases; bases with no gene match: 8. The CDR3 nucleotides read TGTGCCAGCAGTACCCGCAGGGGGGGAAATCAGCCCCAGCATTTT. Amino acids: CASSTRRGGNQPQHF.